The entry that follows covers one TCR beta chain sequence. Antigen: not known. This specimen belongs to a study of T cell repertoires in cytomegalovirus infection. The CDR3 has 15 residues. CDR1 is LNHDA and CDR2 is SQIVND in the germline V gene (reference sequence). V was clipped by 3 bases and J by 3 bases, with 14 bases between them. Via MiXCR, TCRdb re-called the reads, giving one row per CDR3 protein. The sample has some 800,000 distinct CDR3 sequences, under 35% seen once. The material sequenced was cultured CD8+ T cells from PBMCs, taken from culture after CMV antigen stimulation. This receptor was obtained from a human donor in good health (CMV status not recorded). Some clones in this sample may be carry-over from other donors' samples. The rearrangement uses TRBV19 and TRBJ1-1; D might be TRBD1 (5 bases). This CDR3 is CASSIMGREYTEAFF. CDR3 sequence (DNA): TGTGCCAGTAGTATTATGGGCAGGGAATACACTGAAGCTTTCTTT.